A single TCR beta chain is shown here with its context. It is unclear where the CDR3 begins or ends on the DNA, so no DNA is shown, and the CDR3 is as TCRdb lists it. The data originate from a study of blood T cell repertoires in COVID-19. At the level of the study: PBMCs, B-cell-depleted T cells, or T cells were the source of the cDNA or gDNA that made up the material.

The CDR3 has 16 residues if both end residues are counted. In germline, CDR1 is MNHNY, CDR2 SVGAGI (reference sequence). Data came from immunoSEQ multiplex PCR; TCRdb stores just in-frame clones and leaves some out. The table shows about 160,000 clones, with 70% to 85% occurring only once. This chain uses TRBV6-6 with TRBJ1-4; no check of the table's D call, TRBD1, against the DNA was made. The sample consisted of peripheral blood. The receptor comes from a middle-aged woman with COVID-19, enrolled during active disease. CDR3 region: CASSTSKTGANEKLFF.